What follows are 20 T cell receptor beta chains derived from one specimen sequenced in a study of T-cell reconstitution after alpha-beta-depleted transplantation in children. Unique molecular identifiers featured in how the TCRbeta library was prepared. MiXCR was run by TCRdb on the PCR reads, yielding one entry per CDR3 protein. Of almost 400,000 distinct CDR3 sequences in the sample, roughly 20% were seen once. The specimen comprised PBMCs from the stem cell graft donor, sampled from the stem cell graft. The receptors here all came from a human donor who donated a stem cell graft to a child with acute myeloid leukemia.

This clonotype was picked up a small number of times. This chain joins TRBV21-1 and TRBJ2-7; TRBD2 is taken as the D call from the table, unchecked against the DNA. TRBV21-1 is a pseudogene segment. CDR3 length: 19 residues. CDR3 region: CASSKDRRRGGKANYEQYF. CDR3 bases: TGTGCCAGCAGCAAAGACAGACGTAGGGGAGGGAAGGCCAACTACGAGCAGTACTTC.

This clonotype has only a few counts. J is TRBJ2-2 and V is TRBV12-3 or TRBV12-4; D is perhaps TRBD1 (6 bases). CDR3 size: 16 residues. V was shortened by 5 bases and J by 5 bases, with 18 bases between the two germline ends. The CDR3 nucleotides read TGTGCCAGCAGTCCGGAACAGGGAACTGGGACCGGGGAGCTGTTTTTT. Amino acid sequence: CASSPEQGTGTGELFF.

The chain carries TRBV20-1 and TRBJ2-7; 8 nucleotides line up with TRBD2. V shed 0 bases and J 4 bases; nucleotides not matched to a gene: 8. Per germline, CDR1 DFQATT and CDR2 SNEGSKA (reference sequence). The CDR3 length is 15 residues. CDR3 sequence reads: CSARDLSGSVYEQYF. The CDR3 nucleotides are TGCAGTGCTAGAGATTTGAGCGGGAGTGTTTACGAGCAGTACTTC.

This clonotype was picked up a small number of times. The rearrangement uses TRBV15 and TRBJ2-5; maybe TRBD2 (6 bases). The V and J ends lost 0 bases and 4 bases respectively, with 12 bases between them. Germline-derived CDR1 and CDR2 are LNHNV and YYDKDF (reference sequence). The CDR3 is 15 amino acids. The CDR3 nucleotides read TGTGCCACCAGCAGAGATGCGGGGACTGGAGAGACCCAGTACTTC. Its protein product is CATSRDAGTGETQYF.

The CDR3 DNA reads TGCGCCAGCAGCCACAGGGGTGAGTCCTACGAGCAGTACTTC. Translating gives CASSHRGESYEQYF. J is TRBJ2-7 and V is TRBV4-1; tentatively, D is TRBD1 (6 bases). Germline assignment: CDR1 MGHRA and CDR2 YSYEKL. The V end lost 3 bases, the J end lost 1 base, and 10 bases lay between the germline ends. CDR3 size: 14 residues.

This clonotype was detected only a few times. The chain is built from TRBV19 and TRBJ2-3, with 13 bases fitting TRBD2. The length of the CDR3 is 16 residues. V was pared by 5 bases and J by 6 bases, with 8 bases of the junction left unmatched. Germline CDR1 is LNHDA and CDR2 is SQIVND (reference sequence). CDR3 sequence: CASSQATSGRFDTQYF. The DNA of the CDR3 is TGTGCCAGTAGTCAGGCGACTAGCGGGAGGTTCGATACGCAGTATTTT.

The chain employs TRBV24-1 and TRBJ2-2; D is unresolved. Germline V gives CDR1 KGHDR, CDR2 SFDVKD. The V and J ends lost 2 bases and 2 bases respectively, with 11 bases between them. CDR3 length equals 16 residues. CDR3 bases: TGTGCCACCAGTGATTCTGTGCCCTCCAACACCGGGGAGCTGTTTTTT. Its translation is CATSDSVPSNTGELFF.

The chain is built from TRBV7-9 and TRBJ2-5, with a weak D call TRBD2 (5 bases). V was cut by 4 bases and J by 4 bases, with 13 bases left in between. The CDR3 runs 14 residues. Germline V gene data show CDR1 as SEHNR and CDR2 as FQNEAQ (reference sequence). DNA for the CDR3: TGTGCCAGCAGCTCATTATCGGGGAGAGAGACCCAGTACTTC. Amino acids: CASSSLSGRETQYF.

In this sample, this clonotype turned up a few times. The rearrangement links TRBV7-2 to TRBJ2-1, with unresolved D. Germline-derived CDR1 and CDR2 are SGHTA and FQGNSA. Between the trimmed V and J ends, which lost 1 base and 5 bases, there was a span of 15 bases. This CDR3 spans 16 amino acids. CDR3 amino acids: CASSLVGLASHNEQFF. The CDR3, as DNA: TGTGCCAGCAGCTTAGTGGGGTTAGCTTCCCACAATGAGCAGTTCTTC. The complete variable domain, with remaining parts taken from reference TRBV7-2 and TRBJ2-1, reads GAGVSQSPSNKVTEKGKDVELRCDPISGHTALYWYRQSLGQGLEFLIYFQGNSAPDKSGLPSDRFSAERTGGSVSTLTIQRTQQEDSAVYLCASSLVGLASHNEQFFGPGTRLTVL.

This clonotype has a handful of counts. The chain couples TRBV30 to TRBJ1-6; D remains ambiguous. This CDR3 has 15 amino acids. The V gene lost 5 bases and the J gene lost 0 bases, with 11 bases spanning the gap. Per germline, CDR1 GTSNPN and CDR2 SVGIG (reference sequence). In nucleotides, the CDR3 is TGTGCCTGGGACCCCGGCCGCTCCTATAATTCACCCCTCCACTTT. It codes for CAWDPGRSYNSPLHF.

In this sample, this clonotype turned up many times. The V and J genes are TRBV20-1 and TRBJ2-1, with a possible D match to TRBD2 (6 bases). The germline gives CDR1 DFQATT, CDR2 SNEGSKA (reference sequence). V was cut by 1 base and J by 1 base, with 11 bases left in between. This CDR3 has 15 amino acids. The CDR3 region has the DNA TGCAGTGCTAGAGGCGGGACGGATTCCTACAATGAGCAGTTCTTC. As protein: CSARGGTDSYNEQFF.

This chain connects TRBV20-1 to TRBJ2-2, with TRBD2 identical over 7 bases. The germline V gene encodes CDR1 DFQATT and CDR2 SNEGSKA (reference sequence). V shed 5 bases, J shed 3 bases, and the junction held 3 bases outside the gene matches. This CDR3 region has 13 residues. This CDR3 reads CSALRGYTGELFF. The CDR3 region has the DNA TGCAGTGCTCTGCGGGGGTACACCGGGGAGCTGTTTTTT.

This clonotype was counted ten times or more. The rearrangement joins TRBV10-2 to TRBJ2-1; D might be TRBD2 (6 bases). V gave up 7 bases and J gave up 3 bases, with 13 bases separating them. Germline assignment: CDR1 WSHSY and CDR2 SAAADI. The CDR3 is 14 amino acids. The CDR3 sequence is CASTGEQNYNEQFF. DNA of the CDR3: TGCGCCAGCACGGGGGAACAGAACTACAATGAGCAGTTCTTC.

This clonotype has ten or more counts. J is TRBJ2-3 and V is TRBV7-8; the D is unclear. There are 13 residues in the CDR3. V was shortened by 6 bases and J by 7 bases, with 14 bases between the two germline ends. From germline, CDR1 is SGHVS and CDR2 FQNEAQ. Here the CDR3 reads CASRDRGSNTQYF. The CDR3 nucleotides read TGTGCCAGCAGAGACCGAGGATCTAATACGCAGTATTTT. Full variable domain (missing parts from reference TRBV7-8 and TRBJ2-3): GAGVSQSPRYKVAKRGQDVALRCDPISGHVSLFWYQQALGQGPEFLTYFQNEAQLDKSGLPSDRFFAERPEGSVSTLKIQRTQQEDSAVYLCASRDRGSNTQYFGPGTRLTVL.

CDR3 sequence reads: CSARRSSYEQYF. The CDR3 nucleotides read TGCAGTGCTAGACGTAGCTCCTACGAGCAGTACTTC. This rearrangement joins TRBV20-1 to TRBJ2-7, with D hard to call. The ends were cut back, 2 bases at V and 0 bases at J, with 5 bases in the middle. Germline V gene sequence: CDR1 DFQATT, CDR2 SNEGSKA (reference sequence). This CDR3 comprises 12 residues.

In its sample, this clonotype was seen a few times. The V gene is TRBV5-6, the J gene TRBJ2-7; D might be TRBD1 or TRBD2, each matching 5 bases. V dropped 0 bases and J dropped 2 bases, with 15 bases sitting between them. Germline lookup yields CDR1 SGHDT and CDR2 YYEEEE. The CDR3 runs 16 residues. CDR3 DNA: TGTGCCAGCAGCTTGGTATGGACAAGGACTCCCTACGAGCAGTACTTC. Translation gives CASSLVWTRTPYEQYF.

This clonotype was observed a handful of times. The CDR3 protein is CASSMTGTTYTDTQYF. Written as DNA, the CDR3 is TGCGCCAGCAGCATGACCGGGACTACATACACAGATACGCAGTATTTT. The V call is TRBV5-1, the J call TRBJ2-3; TRBD2 aligns across 7 bases. Per germline, CDR1 SGHRS and CDR2 YFSETQ. With V trimmed by 4 bases and J by 2 bases, 10 bases remained unmatched. This CDR3 spans 16 amino acids.

J is TRBJ2-5 and V is TRBV10-3, with TRBD2 identical over 7 bases. The ends lost 7 bases at V and 1 base at J; junction bases unmatched: 6. Per the germline V gene, CDR1 is ENHRY and CDR2 is SYGVKD. CDR3 length: 14 amino acids. In DNA, the CDR3 is TGTGCCATCAAGCCCAGCGGGGCCCAAGAGACCCAGTACTTC. It yields the protein CAIKPSGAQETQYF.

V usage is TRBV27 and J usage is TRBJ1-4, with D perhaps TRBD1 (5 bases). This CDR3 is 15 amino acids long. Trimming removed 8 bases from V and 4 bases from J, with 17 bases in between. The germline gives CDR1 MNHEY, CDR2 SMNVEV (reference sequence). The CDR3 loop is CASGQRAGLNEKLFF. CDR3 nucleotide sequence: TGTGCCAGCGGCCAACGGGCAGGGCTTAATGAAAAACTGTTTTTT.

As concerns this clonotype: A read error may produce the germline difference seen at one junction end. The chain has TRBV12-3 or TRBV12-4 and TRBJ1-5; 12 positions match TRBD1. This CDR3 spans 15 amino acids. The CDR3 sequence: CGSSEGQGARQPQHF. The CDR3 nucleotides are TGTGGCAGCAGTGAGGGACAGGGGGCGCGTCAGCCCCAGCATTTT.